Following are 18 T cell receptor beta chains from one sample sequenced in a study of OX40 agonist ivuxolimab in advanced cancers. TCRdb keeps only in-frame clones here, not all; method: immunoSEQ multiplex PCR. Here the sample spans approximately 69,000 clones, 85% to 95% being singletons. The sequencing here drew on CD4+ or CD8+ T cells sorted from blood, taken in a trial of the OX40 agonist ivuxolimab. These receptors originate from an adult with an advanced solid tumor such as melanoma, head and neck, liver or kidney cancer.

The V and J genes are TRBV10-1 and TRBJ1-2; D is possibly TRBD1 (5 bases). The V end was cut by 11 bases, the J end by 5 bases, with 12 bases between. The CDR3 loop spans 11 amino acids. CDR1 and CDR2 from the germline V gene are WNHNN and SYGVQD (reference sequence). CDR3 residues: CARPGLYGYTF. CDR3 nucleotide sequence: TGCGCCCGCCCGGGGCTGTATGGCTACACCTTC.

The chain uses TRBV28 and TRBJ1-4, with 8 bases fitting TRBD1. The germline V gene encodes CDR1 MDHEN and CDR2 SYDVKM. Losses at the gene ends were 8 bases for V and 6 bases for J; bases not matched to a gene: 5. This CDR3 is 13 amino acids long. The CDR3, as DNA: TGTGCCAGCCGGACAGGGTATGATGAAAAACTGTTTTTT. Amino acid sequence: CASRTGYDEKLFF.

CDR3: CASSSGTSYNEQFF. CDR3 bases: TGTGCCAGCAGCTCCGGGACTTCCTACAATGAGCAGTTCTTC. The rearrangement uses TRBV9 and TRBJ2-1; D is perhaps TRBD2 (6 bases). This CDR3 has 14 amino acids. Trimming shortened V by 4 bases and J by 1 base, and 9 bases separated the two germline ends. Germline CDR1 reads SGDLS; CDR2 reads YYNGEE.

This chain links TRBV5-1 with TRBJ2-1, with D tentatively TRBD2 (6 bases). V was shortened by 2 bases and J by 4 bases, with 13 bases between the two germline ends. The CDR3 consists of 15 residues. Germline V gene sequence: CDR1 SGHRS, CDR2 YFSETQ. The CDR3 DNA reads as TGCGCCAGCAGCTTCGCGGGAACGGTTTACAATGAGCAGTTCTTC. Translation: CASSFAGTVYNEQFF.

The rearrangement links TRBV7-9 to TRBJ1-1; no reliable D call. CDR3 length equals 13 residues. Trimming stripped 8 bases from V and 0 bases from J, with 10 bases between. Germline CDR1 SEHNR, CDR2 FQNEAQ (reference sequence). In DNA form, the CDR3 reads TGTGCCAGCCTCCCCTTGATGAACACTGAAGCTTTCTTT. Amino acids: CASLPLMNTEAFF.

The chain joins TRBV14 to TRBJ1-2; D is uncertain. This CDR3 comprises 13 residues. Between the trimmed V and J ends, which lost 2 bases and 5 bases, there was a span of 9 bases. CDR1 and CDR2 from the germline V gene are SGHDN and FVKESK. CDR3 sequence (DNA): TGTGCCAGCAGCCAATATCCCCGGTATGGCTACACCTTC. The encoded protein is CASSQYPRYGYTF. Looking up the rest from reference TRBV14 and TRBJ1-2 gives the full variable domain: EAGVTQFPSHSVIEKGQTVTLRCDPISGHDNLYWYRRVMGKEIKFLLHFVKESKQDESGMPNNRFLAERTGGTYSTLKVQPAELEDSGVYFCASSQYPRYGYTFGSGTRLTVV.

Here the CDR3 reads CASGSGTGETGANVLTF. The CDR3 DNA reads as TGTGCCAGCGGATCCGGGACAGGGGAGACTGGGGCCAACGTCCTGACTTTC. V and J are TRBV2 and TRBJ2-6, with 10 bases matching TRBD1. V was pared by 8 bases and J by 2 bases, with 9 bases of the junction left unmatched. This CDR3 contains 17 residues. CDR1 is SNHLY and CDR2 is FYNNEI in the germline V gene.

The V call is TRBV11-2, the J call TRBJ2-7, with D possibly TRBD1 on 6 matching bases. CDR1 is SGHAT and CDR2 is FQNNGV in the germline V gene. V was cut by 4 bases and J by 6 bases, with 16 bases left in between. CDR3 size: 14 residues. CDR3 sequence reads: CASSSRRGKVEQYF. The CDR3 DNA sequence: TGTGCCAGCAGCTCCCGTAGGGGGAAGGTCGAGCAGTACTTC.

This chain connects TRBV4-2 to TRBJ2-5, with D tentatively TRBD2 (6 bases). Germline CDR1 LGHNA, CDR2 YNFKEQ. The CDR3 totals 14 residues. The V end was cut by 4 bases, the J end by 2 bases, with 11 bases between. CDR3 sequence (DNA): TGTGCCAGCAGCCTCCTAGCGAAGCAAGAGACCCAGTACTTC. Amino acid sequence: CASSLLAKQETQYF.

The chain is built from TRBV10-3 and TRBJ2-5; TRBD1 matches at 9 bases. The junction had 5 bases not matched to a gene; V was cut back by 10 bases and J by 2 bases. The CDR3 totals 13 residues. The germline V gene has CDR1 ENHRY and CDR2 SYGVKD. CDR3 bases: TGTGCCACCTCCGGGACAGGGCAAGAGACCCAGTACTTC. It encodes CATSGTGQETQYF.

V and J are TRBV11-2 and TRBJ2-7; 7 nucleotides align to TRBD1. The CDR3 totals 16 residues. The V gene end was trimmed by 1 base and the J gene end by 3 bases; junction bases not matched to a gene: 9. The germline gives CDR1 SGHAT, CDR2 FQNNGV. CDR3 DNA sequence: TGTGCCAGCAGCTTAGGGGACAGTCGGCGCGGCTACGAGCAGTACTTC. Translating gives CASSLGDSRRGYEQYF.

The CDR3 loop is CASTPEAGPYEQYF. The CDR3 DNA sequence: TGCGCCAGTACCCCAGAGGCGGGCCCCTACGAGCAGTACTTC. This chain joins TRBV5-1 and TRBJ2-7, with a possible D match to TRBD2 (5 bases). The CDR3 runs 14 residues. In germline, CDR1 is SGHRS, CDR2 YFSETQ. The ends were cut back, 8 bases at V and 2 bases at J, with 17 bases in the middle.

This sequence joins TRBV2 and TRBJ2-2; weak D call: TRBD1 (5 bases). Germline V gives CDR1 SNHLY, CDR2 FYNNEI. The germline V and J ends were trimmed by 0 bases and 5 bases, with 10 bases remaining between them. The CDR3 totals 15 residues. CDR3 region: CASSEAGPGTGELFF. The CDR3 bases are TGTGCCAGCAGTGAAGCGGGGCCCGGGACCGGGGAGCTGTTTTTT. Using reference TRBV2 and TRBJ2-2 for the parts outside the CDR3, the full variable domain is EPEVTQTPSHQVTQMGQEVILRCVPISNHLYFYWYRQILGQKVEFLVSFYNNEISEKSEIFDDQFSVERPDGSNFTLKIRSTKLEDSAMYFCASSEAGPGTGELFFGEGSRLTVL.

V gene TRBV5-4 combines with J gene TRBJ2-6, with 8 bases aligning to TRBD1. Germline-derived CDR1 and CDR2 are SGHNT and YYREEE (reference sequence). This CDR3 spans 19 amino acids. Germline trimming cut 1 base from V and 2 bases from J; bases unmatched to any gene: 11. The CDR3 loop reads CASSLNIAGGPAGANVLTF. The CDR3 nucleotides are TGTGCCAGCAGCTTGAATATTGCAGGGGGCCCGGCTGGGGCCAACGTCCTGACTTTC.

This chain links TRBV2 with TRBJ1-1; 9 bases fit TRBD1. This CDR3 is 17 amino acids long. The V gene's germline CDR1 is SNHLY and CDR2 FYNNEI. The ends lost 6 bases at V and 1 base at J; junction bases unmatched: 12. CDR3 protein: CASSGQGLGTGNTEAFF. CDR3 DNA sequence: TGTGCCAGCAGCGGACAGGGGCTGGGAACGGGGAACACTGAAGCTTTCTTT.

As concerns this clone: Other DNA sequences of this sample code for an identical CDR3. This chain uses TRBV9 with TRBJ2-2; D is undetermined. There are 14 residues in the CDR3. The ends were cut back, 0 bases at V and 3 bases at J, with 6 bases in the middle. Germline V gene data show CDR1 as SGDLS and CDR2 as YYNGEE. The CDR3 loop is CASSVGGDTGELFF. The CDR3 nucleotides read TGTGCCAGCAGCGTAGGTGGTGACACCGGGGAGCTGTTTTTT.

The J gene is TRBJ1-5, the V gene TRBV28; D is undetermined. V lost 6 bases and J 7 bases, leaving 16 bases between the germline ends. The CDR3 sequence is 14 residues long. Germline CDR1 reads MDHEN; CDR2 reads SYDVKM. The CDR3 sequence: CASRQPRGWQPQHF. The CDR3 coding sequence is TGTGCCAGCAGGCAACCCCGAGGATGGCAGCCCCAGCATTTT.

This chain uses TRBV4-1 with TRBJ1-1, with TRBD1 matching over 9 bases. The CDR3 is 15 amino acids. The ends lost 1 base at V and 10 bases at J; junction bases unmatched: 10. The germline V gene encodes CDR1 MGHRA and CDR2 YSYEKL. The CDR3 DNA reads TGCGCCAGCAGCCAAGCCGCGGACAGGGGAGTAGGAGCTTTCTTT. It yields the protein CASSQAADRGVGAFF.